Given below is one T cell receptor (beta chain) in context. What it binds is not known. The record originates from a study of T cell repertoires in cytomegalovirus infection. Study-level background: Public signatures in TCR beta pointed to CMV infection and matching HLA type.

General study results and limits: Cumulated frequencies of public TCR beta families served to identify carriers of CMV plus the relevant HLA. The ex vivo response was dominated by HLA-C-restricted CMV-specific TCR beta clonotypes.

V was clipped by 4 bases and J by 6 bases; unmatched bases: 7. The CDR3 is 17 residues long. Germline CDR1 is PRHDT and CDR2 is FYEKMQ (reference sequence). One entry per CDR3 protein results from TCRdb running MiXCR on the reads. The sample contains about 130,000 distinct CDR3 sequences, about 24% of which appear only once. The sequence was collected from a human donor in good health (CMV status not recorded). Some clones in this sample may be carry-over from other donors' samples. The V gene is TRBV13, the J gene TRBJ2-2, with 14 bases matching TRBD2. The sequenced material came from PBMCs, sequenced either directly or after in vitro stimulation (not recorded which). The CDR3 DNA reads TGTGCCAGCAGCTGGGGACTAGCGGGAGTAATTGCCGGGGAGCTGTTTTTT. It encodes CASSWGLAGVIAGELFF.